This T cell receptor (beta chain) was captured in a study of post-analysis software for immune sequencing data. On the study more broadly: Clinical courses comprised relapsing-remitting, secondary progressive and progressive-relapsing multiple sclerosis. Overall study results and limits: Controls had lower frequencies than patients of 4 or 5 TRBV segments, which included TRBV5-6, TRBV5-1 and TRBV20-1. Normalized Chao1 diversity in multiple sclerosis patients fell significantly below that of controls. F measure clustering grouped samples strongly by preparation batch.

Regarding this clonotype: Its target is not known.

Trimming stripped 4 bases from V and 2 bases from J, with 11 bases between. Germline CDR1 DFQATT, CDR2 SNEGSKA (reference sequence). There are 13 residues in the CDR3. Unique molecular identifiers were built into the TCR beta cDNA libraries. It was from roughly 0.93 to 9.6 million T cells that 530,000 or so cDNA molecules came. TCRdb recomputed calls from the PCR reads with MiXCR, one row per CDR3 protein. The table includes 500,000 to 600,000 distinct CDR3 sequences, 40% to 50% detected once. This chain connects TRBV20-1 to TRBJ2-5; D remains ambiguous. Sequencing used blood. The sequence was collected from a girl between 5 and 17 years old with multiple sclerosis. The CDR3 sequence: CSATDQVQETQYF. The CDR3 DNA is TGCAGTGCTACCGACCAGGTTCAAGAGACCCAGTACTTC.